The clone carrying this T cell receptor beta chain was picked up a small number of times. Its specificity is not known. The identical CDR3 is also encoded by other nucleotide sequences in the sample. The data belong to a study of beta chain features in type 1 diabetes. Notes on the study in general: Significant though moderate, a shortening of TCRB CDR3s appeared in all four CD4+ subsets of Type 1 diabetes patients. The study found fewer insertions and more deletions at VDJ junctions in type 1 diabetes patients. Compared with healthy donors, patients appeared to share more similar naive, central memory and regulatory TCRB repertoires.

As every portion of the isolated RNA was reverse transcribed, the sequencing read expressed TCRB transcripts. Method: immunoSEQ multiplex PCR; TCRdb's copy keeps in-frame clones and lacks some. Among nearly 350,000 clones, 9.3% were seen once, and the ten largest hold about 1%. This CDR3 has 14 residues. Trimming removed 0 bases from V and 2 bases from J, with 6 bases in between. The germline V gene encodes CDR1 SGHAT and CDR2 FQNNGV. The sample taken for sequencing was central memory CD4+ T cells from blood. This TCR was sampled from a man younger than 40 with type 1 diabetes. The chain is built from TRBV11-2 and TRBJ2-3; D possibly corresponds to TRBD2 (5 bases). CDR3 DNA sequence: TGTGCCAGCAGCTTAGATCGGGACACAGATACGCAGTATTTT. The encoded protein is CASSLDRDTDTQYF.